This TCR beta chain was documented in a study of cytomegalovirus exposure and HLA in healthy donors. Germline trimming cut 6 bases from V and 0 bases from J; bases unmatched to any gene: 8. Germline V gene sequence: CDR1 LNHDA, CDR2 SQIVND (reference sequence). The CDR3 totals 16 residues. The PCR used 60 Vbeta and 13 Jbeta primers. Produced via immunoSEQ multiplex PCR; TCRdb's table is partial and in-frame only. The sample lists about 55,000 clones, approximately 71% occurring once. As regards this clone: Its antigen remains unknown.

Study-wide results and limits: Under 20,000 TCR beta sequences were associated with HLA alleles at 0.05 false discovery rate in a later analysis. A later analysis, which compared TCR beta chains of equal frequency, found the HLA-associated ones more clonally expanded. When presence/absence was analysed, sequencing depth was taken to be roughly uniform across donors.

The source material was PBMCs. The rearrangement joins TRBV19 to TRBJ1-1, with 9 bases identical to TRBD1. The sequence came from a man aged 35 to 55 in good health and CMV-seropositive. The CDR3 loop is CASRPGTGFMNTEAFF. For the CDR3, the DNA is TGTGCCAGTAGACCCGGGACAGGGTTCATGAACACTGAAGCTTTCTTT.